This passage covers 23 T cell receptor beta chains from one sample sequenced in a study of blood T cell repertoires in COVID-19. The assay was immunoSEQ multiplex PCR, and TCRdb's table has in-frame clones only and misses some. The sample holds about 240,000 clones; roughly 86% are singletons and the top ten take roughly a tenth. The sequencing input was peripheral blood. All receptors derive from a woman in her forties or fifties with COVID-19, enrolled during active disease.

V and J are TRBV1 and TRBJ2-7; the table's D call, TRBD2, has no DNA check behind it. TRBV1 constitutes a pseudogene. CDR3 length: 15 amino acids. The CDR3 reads CTSSGRTSGGLEQYF. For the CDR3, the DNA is TGCACCAGCAGCGGACGGACTAGCGGGGGTCTAGAGCAGTACTTC.

CDR3 residues: CASSRQGYGYTF. The CDR3, as DNA: TGTGCCAGCAGTCGACAGGGCTATGGCTACACCTTC. The chain carries TRBV28 and TRBJ1-2; 7 positions match TRBD1. Germline trimming cut 5 bases from V and 4 bases from J; bases unmatched to any gene: 1. CDR3 size: 12 residues. The V gene's germline CDR1 is MDHEN and CDR2 SYDVKM.

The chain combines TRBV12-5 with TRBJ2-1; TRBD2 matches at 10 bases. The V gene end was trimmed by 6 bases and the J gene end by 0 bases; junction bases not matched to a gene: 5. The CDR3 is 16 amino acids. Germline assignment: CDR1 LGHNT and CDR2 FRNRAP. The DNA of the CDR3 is TGTGCTAGTGGCCCAGCGGGGGGGGCCTCCTACAATGAGCAGTTCTTC. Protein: CASGPAGGASYNEQFF.

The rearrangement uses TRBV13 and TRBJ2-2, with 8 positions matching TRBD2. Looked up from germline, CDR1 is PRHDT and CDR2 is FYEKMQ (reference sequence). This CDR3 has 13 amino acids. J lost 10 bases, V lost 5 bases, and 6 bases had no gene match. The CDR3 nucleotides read TGTGCCAGCAGCGATAGCGGGGCCGAGGAGCTGTTTTTT. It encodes CASSDSGAEELFF. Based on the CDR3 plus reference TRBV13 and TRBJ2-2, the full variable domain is AAGVIQSPRHLIKEKRETATLKCYPIPRHDTVYWYQQGPGQDPQFLISFYEKMQSDKGSIPDRFSAQQFSDYHSELNMSSLELGDSALYFCASSDSGAEELFFGEGSRLTVL.

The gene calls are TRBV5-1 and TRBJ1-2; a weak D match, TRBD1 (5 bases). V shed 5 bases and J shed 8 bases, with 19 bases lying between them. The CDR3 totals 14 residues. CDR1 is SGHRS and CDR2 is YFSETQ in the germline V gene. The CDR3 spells CASREGRQGGGYTF. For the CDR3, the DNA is TGCGCCAGCAGGGAGGGTAGGCAGGGAGGAGGCTACACCTTC. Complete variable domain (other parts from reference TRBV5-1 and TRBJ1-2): KAGVTQTPRYLIKTRGQQVTLSCSPISGHRSVSWYQQTPGQGLQFLFEYFSETQRNKGNFPGRFSGRQFSNSRSEMNVSTLELGDSALYLCASREGRQGGGYTFGSGTRLTVV.

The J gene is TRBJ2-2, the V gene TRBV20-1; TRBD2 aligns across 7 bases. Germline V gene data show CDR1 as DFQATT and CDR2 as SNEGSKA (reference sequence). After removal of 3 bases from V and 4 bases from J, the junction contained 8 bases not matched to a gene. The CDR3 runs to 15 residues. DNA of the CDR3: TGCAGTGCTAGTGCCATCGGGGGGTTCACCGGGGAGCTGTTTTTT. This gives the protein CSASAIGGFTGELFF.

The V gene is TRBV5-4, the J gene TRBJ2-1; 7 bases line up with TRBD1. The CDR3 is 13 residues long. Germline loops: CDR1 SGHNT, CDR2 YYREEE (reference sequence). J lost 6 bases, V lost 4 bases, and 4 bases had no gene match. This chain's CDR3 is CASSGPGGNEQFF. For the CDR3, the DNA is TGTGCCAGCAGCGGACCAGGGGGCAATGAGCAGTTCTTC. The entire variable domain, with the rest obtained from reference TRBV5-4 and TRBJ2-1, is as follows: ETGVTQSPTHLIKTRGQQVTLRCSSQSGHNTVSWYQQALGQGPQFIFQYYREEENGRGNFPPRFSGLQFPNYSSELNVNALELDDSALYLCASSGPGGNEQFFGPGTRLTVL.

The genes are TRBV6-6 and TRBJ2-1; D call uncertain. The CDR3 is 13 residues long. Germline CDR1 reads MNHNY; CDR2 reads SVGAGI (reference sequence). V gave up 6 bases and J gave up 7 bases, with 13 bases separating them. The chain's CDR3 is CASSRPLWNEQFF. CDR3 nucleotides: TGTGCCAGCAGCCGTCCCCTATGGAATGAGCAGTTCTTC.

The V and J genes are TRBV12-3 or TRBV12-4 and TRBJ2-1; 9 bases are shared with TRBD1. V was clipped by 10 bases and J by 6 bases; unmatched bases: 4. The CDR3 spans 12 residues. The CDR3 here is CATGQGINEQFF. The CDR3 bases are TGTGCCACCGGACAGGGGATCAATGAGCAGTTCTTC.

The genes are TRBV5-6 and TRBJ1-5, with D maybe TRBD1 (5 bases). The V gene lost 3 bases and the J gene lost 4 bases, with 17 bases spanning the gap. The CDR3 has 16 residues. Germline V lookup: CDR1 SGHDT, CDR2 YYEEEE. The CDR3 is CASSSRGAGRNQPQHF. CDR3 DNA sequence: TGTGCCAGCAGCTCCCGCGGGGCTGGGAGGAATCAGCCCCAGCATTTT.

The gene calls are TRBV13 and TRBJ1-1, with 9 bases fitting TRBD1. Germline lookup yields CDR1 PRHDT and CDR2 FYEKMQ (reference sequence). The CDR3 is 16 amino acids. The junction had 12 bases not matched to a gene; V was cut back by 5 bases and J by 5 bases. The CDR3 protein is CASSLSSGTGRTEAFF. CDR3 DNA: TGTGCCAGCAGCCTTTCTTCTGGGACAGGGAGGACTGAAGCTTTCTTT. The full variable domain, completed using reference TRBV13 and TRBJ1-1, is AAGVIQSPRHLIKEKRETATLKCYPIPRHDTVYWYQQGPGQDPQFLISFYEKMQSDKGSIPDRFSAQQFSDYHSELNMSSLELGDSALYFCASSLSSGTGRTEAFFGQGTRLTVV.

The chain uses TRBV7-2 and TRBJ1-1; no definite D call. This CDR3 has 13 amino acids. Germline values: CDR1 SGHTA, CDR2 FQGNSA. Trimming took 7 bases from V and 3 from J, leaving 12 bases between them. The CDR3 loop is CASTAGIYTEAFF. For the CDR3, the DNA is TGTGCCAGCACCGCCGGGATTTACACTGAAGCTTTCTTT.

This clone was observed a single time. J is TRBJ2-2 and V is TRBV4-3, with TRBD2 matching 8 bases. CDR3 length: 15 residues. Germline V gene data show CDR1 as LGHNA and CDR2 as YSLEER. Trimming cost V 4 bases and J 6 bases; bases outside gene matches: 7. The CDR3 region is CASSPGRVLAGELFF. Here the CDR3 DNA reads TGCGCCAGCAGCCCCGGGAGGGTTCTCGCCGGGGAGCTGTTTTTT.

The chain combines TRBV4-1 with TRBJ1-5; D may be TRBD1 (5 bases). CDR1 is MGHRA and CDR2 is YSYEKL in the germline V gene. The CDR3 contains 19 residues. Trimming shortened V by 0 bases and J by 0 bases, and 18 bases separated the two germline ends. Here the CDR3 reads CASSQDGSGRGISNQPQHF. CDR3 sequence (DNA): TGCGCCAGCAGCCAAGATGGGTCAGGTAGGGGAATTAGCAATCAGCCCCAGCATTTT.

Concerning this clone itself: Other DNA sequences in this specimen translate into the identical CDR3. CDR3 sequence reads: CASSPGTEAFF. Written as DNA, the CDR3 is TGCGCCAGCAGCCCGGGCACTGAAGCTTTCTTT. The chain uses TRBV5-1 and TRBJ1-1, with unresolved D. This CDR3 region has 11 residues. Germline loops: CDR1 SGHRS, CDR2 YFSETQ. V dropped 4 bases and J dropped 4 bases, with 5 bases sitting between them.

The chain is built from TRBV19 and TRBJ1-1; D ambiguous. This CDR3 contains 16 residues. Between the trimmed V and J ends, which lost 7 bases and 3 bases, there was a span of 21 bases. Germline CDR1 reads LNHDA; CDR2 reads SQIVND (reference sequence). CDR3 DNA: TGTGCCAGTAACCCTGGGAGCGCGGGTAGGGACACTGAAGCTTTCTTT. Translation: CASNPGSAGRDTEAFF.

CDR3 sequence (DNA): TGCGCCAGTCTGGCCCTCCAGGGGGCATATGGCTACACCTTC. The encoded protein is CASLALQGAYGYTF. The rearrangement uses TRBV10-1 and TRBJ1-2; 8 bases line up with TRBD1. The CDR3 spans 14 residues. Germline CDR1 is WNHNN and CDR2 is SYGVQD (reference sequence). The V segment lost 9 bases and the J segment 5 bases; nucleotides outside the gene matches: 11.

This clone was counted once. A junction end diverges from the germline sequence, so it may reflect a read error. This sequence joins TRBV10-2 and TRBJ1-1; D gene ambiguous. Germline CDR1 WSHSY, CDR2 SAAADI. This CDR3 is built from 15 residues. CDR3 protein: CASCDRGRMNTEAFF. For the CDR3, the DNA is TGCGCCAGCTGTGACCGGGGTCGAATGAACACTGAAGCTTTCTTT.

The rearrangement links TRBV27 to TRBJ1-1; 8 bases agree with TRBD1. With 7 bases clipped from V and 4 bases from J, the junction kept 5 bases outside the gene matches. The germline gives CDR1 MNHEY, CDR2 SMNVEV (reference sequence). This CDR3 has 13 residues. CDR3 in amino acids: CASNRQGSTEAFF. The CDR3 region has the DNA TGTGCCAGCAACAGACAGGGGAGCACTGAAGCTTTCTTT.

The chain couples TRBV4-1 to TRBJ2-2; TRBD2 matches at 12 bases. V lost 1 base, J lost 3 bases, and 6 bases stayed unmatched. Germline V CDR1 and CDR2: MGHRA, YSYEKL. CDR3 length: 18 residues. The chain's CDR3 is CASSQATSGGSYTGELFF. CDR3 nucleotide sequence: TGCGCCAGCAGCCAAGCCACTAGCGGGGGGTCGTACACCGGGGAGCTGTTTTTT.

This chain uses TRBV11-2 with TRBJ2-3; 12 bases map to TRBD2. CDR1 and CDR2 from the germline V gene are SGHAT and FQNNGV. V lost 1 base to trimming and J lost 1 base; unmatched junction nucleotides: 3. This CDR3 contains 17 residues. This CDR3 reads CASSLASGGVGTDTQYF. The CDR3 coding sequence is TGTGCCAGCAGCTTAGCTAGCGGGGGGGTCGGCACAGATACGCAGTATTTT.

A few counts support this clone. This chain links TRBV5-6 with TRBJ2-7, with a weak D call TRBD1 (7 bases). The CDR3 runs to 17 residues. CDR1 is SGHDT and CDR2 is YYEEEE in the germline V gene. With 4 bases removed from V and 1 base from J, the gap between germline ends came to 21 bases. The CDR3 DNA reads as TGTGCCAGCAGCCAGACAGGGCGGGGCTTGGGATCCTACGAGCAGTACTTC. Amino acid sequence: CASSQTGRGLGSYEQYF.

For the CDR3, the DNA is TGTGCCAGCAGTGCCACGTCCGGGACAGTAAATGAAAAACTGTTTTTT. It encodes CASSATSGTVNEKLFF. The chain carries TRBV6-1 and TRBJ1-4; the match to TRBD1 covers 7 bases. The CDR3 has 16 amino acids. Germline lookup yields CDR1 MNHNS and CDR2 SASEGT. V dropped 4 bases and J dropped 5; count of bases not matched to a gene: 10.